Described below is a single T cell receptor (beta chain) sequence and its context. The data belong to a study of CD8 T cells in Susac syndrome. Unmatched junction bases numbered 19, after V lost 4 bases and J lost 5 bases. Germline V lookup: CDR1 LGHNA, CDR2 YSLEER. The CDR3 loop spans 20 amino acids. cDNA came from around 0.54 to 1 ug RNA primed by random hexamers. One entry per CDR3 protein results from TCRdb running MiXCR on the immunoSEQ multiplex PCR reads. The sample lists 200,000 or so distinct CDR3 sequences; around nine tenths were seen once. Sequencing input: CD8+ T cells from PBMCs. The rearrangement links TRBV4-3 to TRBJ2-2; 10 nucleotides align to TRBD2. The clonotype comes from a human donor with multiple sclerosis. The CDR3 loop is CASSPDLKAGGPVGTGELFF. The CDR3 nucleotides are TGCGCCAGCAGCCCCGATCTGAAAGCGGGAGGGCCGGTGGGGACCGGGGAGCTGTTTTTT.